What follows is one T cell receptor beta chain and its context. Its matching antigen is unknown. Trimming removed 0 bases from V and 4 bases from J, with 12 bases in between. The CDR3 consists of 15 residues. Germline V gene data show CDR1 as SGHVS and CDR2 as FNYEAQ. These data originate in a study of blood T cells in healthy people across ages. Regarding the study as a whole: Significant beta diversity loss was already apparent by age approximately 36, declining roughly linearly.

For the second PCR, which ran for 7 to 11 cycles, a sample-barcoded 5' primer and a J-beta primer mix were used. Every cDNA molecule bore a tag from a template-switch adaptor containing 12 random nucleotides. MiXCR, run by TCRdb on the 5' RACE reads, gives a single entry per CDR3 protein. The sample lists around 820,000 distinct CDR3 sequences; 25% were seen once. Another study also made use of these data, one on T cells of mothers and their children. That report notes: The study recruited a few healthy Caucasian mothers and their six children as donors. A slight, non-significant increase in overlap was found for related mother-child pairs relative to unrelated pairs.

The chain uses TRBV7-6 and TRBJ2-5; TRBD1 might be the D (6 bases). The receptor comes from a boy aged 5-17 years in good health. The sample taken for sequencing was blood. DNA of the CDR3: TGTGCCAGCAGCTTAGCGGCCAGGGGCTTAGAGACCCAGTACTTC. This gives the protein CASSLAARGLETQYF.